The source of this T cell receptor beta chain is a study of CD8 T cells in ankylosing spondylitis. The J segment lost 3 bases and the V segment lost 2 bases, leaving 8 bases of the junction unmatched. The germline CDR1 and CDR2 sequences are LGHDT and YNNKEL (reference sequence). This CDR3 region has 17 residues. Quantitative 5'-RACE was performed with molecular barcodes, and it yielded the TCR beta libraries. MiXCR, applied by TCRdb to the 5' RACE reads, yields one record per CDR3 protein. The table has about 36,000 distinct CDR3 sequences, about 10% seen once. In this sample, this clonotype turned up a few times. Its antigen is unidentified. Overall study findings and caveats: Clones linked to the disease showed a CD8+ phenotype. They occurred at relatively low frequencies in peripheral blood. Seemingly characteristic of ankylosing spondylitis blood was a TCR beta motif consisting of about 8 highly homologous variants.

This sequence joins TRBV3-1 and TRBJ2-5; 11 bases line up with TRBD2. The source is a male donor with ankylosing spondylitis. Input material: synovial fluid, either unsorted or a sorted T cell fraction (not recorded which). The CDR3 loop is CASSQSLAGGLEETQYF. CDR3 nucleotides: TGTGCCAGCAGCCAATCTCTAGCGGGAGGTTTAGAAGAGACCCAGTACTTC.